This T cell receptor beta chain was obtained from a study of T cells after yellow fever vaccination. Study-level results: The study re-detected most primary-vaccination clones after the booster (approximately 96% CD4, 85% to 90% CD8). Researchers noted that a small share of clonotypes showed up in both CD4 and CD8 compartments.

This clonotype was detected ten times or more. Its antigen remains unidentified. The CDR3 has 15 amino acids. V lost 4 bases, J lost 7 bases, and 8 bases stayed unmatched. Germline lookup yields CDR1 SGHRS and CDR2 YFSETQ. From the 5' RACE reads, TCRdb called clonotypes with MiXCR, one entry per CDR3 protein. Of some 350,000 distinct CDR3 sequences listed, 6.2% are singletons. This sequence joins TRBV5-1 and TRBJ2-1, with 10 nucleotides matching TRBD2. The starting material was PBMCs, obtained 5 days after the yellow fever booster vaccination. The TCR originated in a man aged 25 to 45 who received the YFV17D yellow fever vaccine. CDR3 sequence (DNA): TGCGCCAGCAGCCACTCTAGCGGGAGTGTTAATGAGCAGTTCTTC. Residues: CASSHSSGSVNEQFF.